One and the same sample provided the 17 T cell receptor beta chains below, sequenced in a study of cytotoxic CD8 clonotypes in ibrutinib-treated CLL. Clones were read by immunoSEQ multiplex PCR, and TCRdb kept only the in-frame ones, dropping some. The sample yields about 250,000 clones, 70% seen once. Specimen: PBMCs, collected after 24 months of ibrutinib treatment. These receptors came from a human donor with chronic lymphocytic leukemia.

The V and J genes are TRBV23-1 and TRBJ2-7; no clear D gene. TRBV23-1 is an ORF, and what it does is uncertain. Trimming left V 1 base short and J 5 bases short, with 3 bases between. This CDR3 is built from 11 residues. CDR3 loop: CASSQWDEQYF. CDR3 sequence (DNA): TGCGCCAGCAGTCAATGGGACGAGCAGTACTTC.

DNA of the CDR3: TGTGCCAGTAGTATGGTCATTAACACTGAAGCTTTCTTT. Amino acids: CASSMVINTEAFF. The gene calls are TRBV19 and TRBJ1-1; D is undetermined. CDR1 is LNHDA and CDR2 is SQIVND in the germline V gene (reference sequence). The CDR3 covers 13 residues. V lost 3 bases to trimming and J lost 2 bases, with 7 bases between them.

This clone appeared a few times. One end of the junction is discordant with germline, which a read error may explain. The V and J genes are TRBV29-1 and TRBJ1-2; D might be TRBD1 (5 bases). The length of the CDR3 is 11 residues. CDR1 and CDR2 from the germline V gene are SQVTM and ANQGSEA. The CDR3 DNA reads as TGCAGCGTTACCGGGCTACCAGGGACGTTCTTC. Its translation is CSVTGLPGTFF.

J is TRBJ2-2 and V is TRBV16; TRBD2 aligns across 7 bases. Germline CDR1 KGHSY, CDR2 FQNENV. The length of the CDR3 is 14 residues. The trim removed 4 bases at V and 6 bases at J, leaving 5 bases unmatched. CDR3 nucleotides: TGTGCCAGCAGCCCGCGGGAGAGGTCCGGGGAGCTGTTTTTT. It translates to CASSPRERSGELFF. Full variable domain (rest looked up from reference TRBV16 and TRBJ2-2): GEEVAQTPKHLVRGEGQKAKLYCAPIKGHSYVFWYQQVLKNEFKFLISFQNENVFDETGMPKERFSAKCLPNSPCSLEIQATKLEDSAVYFCASSPRERSGELFFGEGSRLTVL.

The rearrangement uses TRBV6-5 and TRBJ2-1; no firm D call. Trimming shortened V by 2 bases and J by 6 bases, and 2 bases separated the two germline ends. This CDR3 spans 11 amino acids. From germline, CDR1 is MNHEY and CDR2 SVGAGI. The CDR3, as DNA: TGTGCCAGCAGTTACCGCAATGAGCAGTTCTTC. Translating it yields CASSYRNEQFF.

V usage is TRBV11-2 and J usage is TRBJ2-5, with D possibly being TRBD1 (7 bases). The J call may be incorrect, as the DNA end agrees better with TRBJ2-7. Germline CDR1 is SGHAT and CDR2 is FQNNGV. There are 15 residues in the CDR3. The CDR3 bases are TGTGCCAGCAGCCAAAGGAGGGGGACAGATTACGAGCAGTACTTC. Translated: CASSQRRGTDYEQYF.

This chain uses TRBV28 with TRBJ2-1; the D call may be TRBD1 or TRBD2 (5 bases each). The V gene's germline CDR1 is MDHEN and CDR2 SYDVKM. The CDR3 length is 16 residues. V shed 3 bases and J shed 8 bases, with 20 bases lying between them. Written as DNA, the CDR3 is TGTGCCAGCAGTTTCCTCCCGGGACGGGGAGTCTATGAGCAGTTCTTC. The encoded protein is CASSFLPGRGVYEQFF.

This clone was recorded a few times. The chain carries TRBV30 and TRBJ1-2; D is undetermined. CDR1 and CDR2 from the germline V gene are GTSNPN and SVGIG (reference sequence). The CDR3 runs 12 residues. V was shortened by 1 base and J by 7 bases, with 10 bases between the two germline ends. CDR3 DNA sequence: TGTGCCTGGAGTGGTGGGCGAGGTGGCTACACCTTC. It specifies CAWSGGRGGYTF.

This chain joins TRBV7-6 and TRBJ1-5, with 9 bases that match TRBD1. Per germline, CDR1 SGHVS and CDR2 FNYEAQ. The CDR3 is 15 amino acids. J was trimmed by 2 bases and V by 5 bases; bases with no gene match: 4. CDR3 in DNA: TGTGCCAGCAGCCAGGGACAGGGAGGCAATCAGCCCCAGCATTTT. Its translation: CASSQGQGGNQPQHF.

J is TRBJ1-2 and V is TRBV11-2; D gene uncertain. The germline CDR1 and CDR2 sequences are SGHAT and FQNNGV. Trimming pared 5 bases from V and 8 bases from J, leaving 18 bases between. CDR3 length: 14 amino acids. CDR3 protein: CASSPEGYLGGYTF. CDR3 DNA: TGTGCCAGCAGCCCCGAAGGGTATCTGGGGGGCTACACCTTC.

The chain combines TRBV27 with TRBJ2-3, with TRBD2 matching 9 bases. With V trimmed by 8 bases and J by 2 bases, 8 bases remained unmatched. The length of the CDR3 is 15 residues. The germline CDR1 and CDR2 sequences are MNHEY and SMNVEV (reference sequence). CDR3 loop: CASLAGGRATDTQYF. The CDR3, as DNA: TGTGCCAGCCTCGCTGGCGGGAGGGCCACAGATACGCAGTATTTT.

This clone was picked up a small number of times. CDR3 in DNA: TGTGCCAGCAGCGCGGCGACTAGCGGGAACCTCTATGAGCAGTTCTTC. Translation gives CASSAATSGNLYEQFF. The rearrangement links TRBV5-8 to TRBJ2-1; 11 bases match TRBD2. The CDR3 covers 16 residues. Germline-derived CDR1 and CDR2 are SGHTS and YDEGEE. Trimming at V came to 4 bases and at J to 8 bases, leaving 11 bases not matched to a gene.

The J gene is TRBJ2-7, the V gene TRBV4-1; D gene uncertain. CDR1 is MGHRA, CDR2 YSYEKL, per germline. The CDR3 totals 13 residues. Trimming took 1 base from V and 5 from J, leaving 9 bases between them. The CDR3 DNA reads TGCGCCAGCAGCCAAGGTTTAGAGGACGAGCAGTACTTC. Protein: CASSQGLEDEQYF.

V and J are TRBV29-1 and TRBJ2-1, with 7 bases aligning to TRBD2. The V gene's germline CDR1 is SQVTM and CDR2 ANQGSEA. The junction had 8 bases not matched to a gene; V was cut back by 4 bases and J by 8 bases. CDR3 length equals 13 residues. The DNA of the CDR3 is TGCAGCGTTGCGGGAGGTAATAGGGATGAGCAGTTCTTC. Residues: CSVAGGNRDEQFF.

The rearrangement joins TRBV4-3 to TRBJ1-2, with TRBD1 as a possible D gene (6 bases). CDR3 size: 15 residues. Trimming pared 2 bases from V and 7 bases from J, leaving 17 bases between. Germline V gene sequence: CDR1 LGHNA, CDR2 YSLEER. The CDR3 reads CASSQRLRGEAGYTF. CDR3 in DNA: TGCGCCAGCAGCCAAAGGTTAAGGGGGGAGGCTGGCTACACCTTC.

The chain combines TRBV7-9 with TRBJ1-5; 7 nucleotides agree with TRBD1. CDR3 length: 14 residues. After removal of 4 bases from V and 6 bases from J, the junction contained 6 bases not matched to a gene. Germline V gene data show CDR1 as SEHNR and CDR2 as FQNEAQ (reference sequence). The chain's CDR3 is CASSSDREVQPQHF. The CDR3 coding sequence is TGTGCCAGCAGCTCCGACAGGGAAGTTCAGCCCCAGCATTTT. Using reference TRBV7-9 and TRBJ1-5 for the parts outside the CDR3, the full variable domain is DTGVSQNPRHKITKRGQNVTFRCDPISEHNRLYWYRQTLGQGPEFLTYFQNEAQLEKSRLLSDRFSAERPKGSFSTLEIQRTEQGDSAMYLCASSSDREVQPQHFGDGTRLSIL.

The chain combines TRBV19 with TRBJ2-3; either TRBD1 or TRBD2 may supply D (5 bases each). CDR3 length: 16 amino acids. CDR1 and CDR2 from the germline V gene are LNHDA and SQIVND (reference sequence). V gave up 9 bases and J gave up 2 bases, with 21 bases separating them. The CDR3 loop is CASTNDWGSPTDTQYF. CDR3 bases: TGTGCCAGCACAAACGACTGGGGGTCCCCCACAGATACGCAGTATTTT.